This T cell receptor beta chain was retrieved from a study of glioma-infiltrating T cells (dated by TCRdb to 2016 to 2017). Context from the whole study: Glioma tissue, non-neoplastic brain tissue and matched peripheral blood mononuclear cells were used as sources from which TCR alpha- and beta-chain repertoires were sequenced. To measure divergence between tissue and blood T-cell populations, each tissue-infiltrating repertoire was compared with the peripheral blood repertoire of the same patient. Three low-grade glioma patients, several primary glioblastoma patients, and three non-glioma patients who contributed non-neoplastic brain tissue made up the paired cohort.

The CDR3 spans 18 residues, from the cysteine through the phenylalanine. Of all the DNA, just the CDR3 is kept, 54 bases in frame from base 1. Compared with germline, V lacks 0 bases and J lacks 5 bases; bases without a gene match: 14. From a lookup of the germline V gene, CDR1 and CDR2 are MNHEY and SVGAGI. The iRepertoire nested amplicon-rescue multiplex PCR (arm-PCR) platform was used to amplify TCR alpha and beta CDR3 regions from RNA. The input for one-step reverse transcription and amplification was about 100-400 ng of either tissue mRNA or PBMC total RNA. Following bead purification, Illumina adapters were added through a secondary multiplex PCR, and the libraries were then gel-purified between 200 and 400 bp. Demultiplexing relied on internal 6-nucleotide barcodes carried by the libraries. Libraries were sequenced on an Illumina MiSeq with 2x220 or 2x250 nucleotide paired-end reads. Per the original workflow: Paired reads were merged with FLASH 1.2.11 and aligned to the GRCh37 human genome with BWA-MEM before extracting TRA and TRB reads. An IMGT-derived reference of cassette sequences and CDR3 motifs, with pseudogenes included, was used for V and J assignment. Reads were translated in three frames, and productive CDR3s were defined as those with a C...FGXG motif and no stop codons. Unique combinations of V-J cassette pair and CDR3 amino acid sequence were defined as clonotypes. Reads were filtered by Hamming distance, with the threshold set by the sequence error rate of each sample in mapped regions. The public reads were run again by TCRdb, first through fastp at Q25 and then through MiXCR, and only productive beta chains were kept. Each entry is one CDR3 protein sequence, shown with its most common DNA and genes. The V and J calls here are based on TCRdb, not the publication. The sample data list more than 90,000 distinct CDR3 sequences, and approximately 42% of these were observed just once. Clones ranked in the top ten supply 35% to 40% of the sample.

Broad study findings and their caveats: VJ-independent divergence between tissue and blood was lower than expected in non-neoplastic patients but higher than expected in all gliomas, particularly low-grade gliomas. Group comparisons were based on small numbers of patients: three non-neoplastic, three low-grade glioma and roughly eight glioblastoma patients. Very few CDR3 sequences were shared between tissue and blood, attributed to high CDR3 diversity and limited sampling.

This clonotype showed up many times. This clone's antigen is unknown. Base-call qualities are not available, and no considerably larger clone is one nucleotide away. The receptor was isolated from a human donor with low-grade glioma or glioblastoma, undergoing nonglioma brain surgery, or in good health (not recorded which). Recombination linked TRBV6-5 to TRBJ1-1, and 8 junctional nucleotides match TRBD1. The sample comprised glioma tissue, nonneoplastic brain tissue, or PBMCs (not recorded which). The DNA sequence reads TGTGCCAGCAGTTACTCGGTGGTCCCAGGGGGCGCGGGGACTGAAGCTTTCTTT. Translated, it gives CASSYSVVPGGAGTEAFF.